A single sample is the source of the 16 T cell receptor beta chains below, sequenced in a study of blood T cell repertoires in COVID-19. Generated by immunoSEQ multiplex PCR, the TCRdb table keeps only in-frame clones and is missing some. The sample holds 100,000 or so clones, about 80% seen once. The sequenced material came from peripheral blood. The receptors derive from a human donor in a cohort sampled during active COVID-19.

The chain recombines TRBV18 with TRBJ1-3; D gene unclear. The CDR3 has 14 amino acids. The germline V gene has CDR1 KGHSH and CDR2 LQKENI. V was shortened by 5 bases and J by 4 bases, with 12 bases between the two germline ends. CDR3 in amino acids: CASSGTTTGNTIYF. In DNA, the CDR3 is TGTGCCAGCTCAGGCACAACTACAGGAAACACCATATATTTT.

CDR3 sequence reads: CASSLDGPGANVLTF. DNA for the CDR3: TGCGCCAGCAGCTTGGATGGGCCTGGGGCCAACGTCCTGACTTTC. The chain carries TRBV5-1 and TRBJ2-6; D gene unclear. V was pared by 0 bases and J by 2 bases, with 6 bases between. Germline loops: CDR1 SGHRS, CDR2 YFSETQ. The CDR3 totals 15 residues.

The chain recombines TRBV3-1 (or the pseudogene TRBV3-2) with TRBJ1-1, with 9 bases fitting TRBD1. Germline V gives CDR1 LGHDT, CDR2 YNNKEL (reference sequence). With V trimmed by 5 bases and J by 10 bases, 8 bases remained unmatched. The CDR3 length is 13 residues. The CDR3 DNA reads TGTGCCAGCAGCTACGGGACAGGGAGGGGAGCTTTCTTT. Translation gives CASSYGTGRGAFF.

V usage is TRBV18 and J usage is TRBJ1-4; D perhaps matches TRBD1 (5 bases). This CDR3 comprises 16 residues. From germline, CDR1 is KGHSH and CDR2 LQKENI. The V end was cut by 2 bases, the J end by 7 bases, with 17 bases between. The CDR3 DNA reads as TGTGCCAGCTCACCAAAACCGGGACCGGGGGGTGAAAAACTGTTTTTT. It translates to CASSPKPGPGGEKLFF.

For the CDR3, the DNA is TGTGCCAGCAGCCATCCCAGCGGGGGGCCGAGACTCGAGCAGTACTTC. This sequence encodes CASSHPSGGPRLEQYF. The gene calls are TRBV3-1 (or the pseudogene TRBV3-2) and TRBJ2-7; 9 positions agree with TRBD2. The V gene end was trimmed by 3 bases and the J gene end by 6 bases; junction bases not matched to a gene: 12. Germline CDR1 and CDR2: LGHDT and YNNKEL (reference sequence). The CDR3 is 16 amino acids.

The rearrangement links TRBV4-2 to TRBJ2-1; D not certain. V lost 2 bases, J lost 3 bases, and 5 bases lay in between. The germline V gene has CDR1 LGHNA and CDR2 YNFKEQ. CDR3 length: 13 amino acids. CDR3 in DNA: TGTGCCAGCAGCCAACCTAACTACAATGAGCAGTTCTTC. Its protein product is CASSQPNYNEQFF.

J is TRBJ2-7 and V is TRBV5-4; 11 nucleotides align to TRBD1. CDR3 size: 15 residues. Losses at the gene ends were 4 bases for V and 3 bases for J; bases not matched to a gene: 6. CDR1 is SGHNT and CDR2 is YYREEE in the germline V gene (reference sequence). The CDR3 DNA reads as TGTGCCAGCAGCCTGCCGGGACAGGGGGGCTACGAGCAGTACTTC. Translation: CASSLPGQGGYEQYF.

The chain is built from TRBV4-2 and TRBJ2-5, with 10 nucleotides matching TRBD2. CDR3 length equals 17 residues. Germline trimming cut 0 bases from V and 3 bases from J; bases unmatched to any gene: 7. The germline CDR1 and CDR2 sequences are LGHNA and YNFKEQ. The CDR3 DNA is TGTGCCAGCAGCCAAGATCGGGTAGCGGGGGGAAAAGAGACCCAGTACTTC. Translating it yields CASSQDRVAGGKETQYF.

The genes are TRBV7-2 and TRBJ2-7, with 7 bases matching TRBD1. The CDR3 is 13 amino acids. Germline V gives CDR1 SGHTA, CDR2 FQGNSA. V shed 4 bases, J shed 8 bases, and the junction held 8 bases outside the gene matches. CDR3 loop: CASSSGQDRQQYF. CDR3 coding DNA: TGTGCCAGCAGCTCAGGACAGGATCGGCAGCAGTACTTC.

The chain recombines TRBV28 with TRBJ1-2; 10 bases map to TRBD1. The CDR3 consists of 14 residues. The germline gives CDR1 MDHEN, CDR2 SYDVKM. After removal of 8 bases from V and 5 bases from J, the junction contained 8 bases not matched to a gene. The CDR3: CASGMDRGKYGYTF. Written as DNA, the CDR3 is TGTGCCAGCGGGATGGACAGGGGGAAGTATGGCTACACCTTC.

The chain uses TRBV4-3 and TRBJ2-6; D gene unclear. The V and J ends lost 0 bases and 0 bases respectively, with 9 bases between them. Germline CDR1 is LGHNA and CDR2 is YSLEER. The CDR3 totals 17 residues. The CDR3 sequence: CASSQELRSSGANVLTF. The CDR3 DNA follows: TGCGCCAGCAGCCAAGAGTTGCGGAGCTCTGGGGCCAACGTCCTGACTTTC.

V is TRBV11-2 and J is TRBJ2-1; maybe TRBD1 (5 bases). There are 13 residues in the CDR3. With 0 bases removed from V and 14 bases from J, the gap between germline ends came to 14 bases. Germline V gives CDR1 SGHAT, CDR2 FQNNGV. The CDR3 DNA is TGTGCCAGCAGCTTAGAGTCCAGGGAAAAAAAGTTCTTC. Amino acid sequence: CASSLESREKKFF. Full variable domain (missing parts from reference TRBV11-2 and TRBJ2-1): EAGVAQSPRYKIIEKRQSVAFWCNPISGHATLYWYQQILGQGPKLLIQFQNNGVVDDSQLPKDRFSAERLKGVDSTLKIQPAKLEDSAVYLCASSLESREKKFFGPGTRLTVL.

This chain uses TRBV7-9 with TRBJ2-3; 8 bases are shared with TRBD1. Germline lookup yields CDR1 SEHNR and CDR2 FQNEAQ (reference sequence). The ends lost 4 bases at V and 4 bases at J; junction bases unmatched: 7. The length of the CDR3 is 15 residues. This CDR3 reads CASSSPGTGADTQYF. In nucleotides, the CDR3 is TGTGCCAGCAGCTCGCCCGGGACAGGTGCAGATACGCAGTATTTT.

The rearrangement joins TRBV7-2 to TRBJ2-7; possible D gene TRBD2, 7 bases. The V end was cut by 4 bases, the J end by 4 bases, with 14 bases between. The CDR3 length is 14 residues. Germline CDR1 reads SGHTA; CDR2 reads FQGNSA. In DNA, the CDR3 is TGTGCCAGCAGCTGGGGGGGGCCGGAGTACGAGCAGTACTTC. Protein sequence: CASSWGGPEYEQYF.

The chain links TRBV7-9 to TRBJ2-5; no definite D call. CDR3 length: 13 residues. CDR1 is SEHNR and CDR2 is FQNEAQ in the germline V gene (reference sequence). The ends were cut back, 3 bases at V and 1 base at J, with 6 bases in the middle. The CDR3 DNA reads as TGTGCCAGCAGCTTGGGCCCCCAAGAGACCCAGTACTTC. It is translated as CASSLGPQETQYF. The complete variable domain, with remaining parts taken from reference TRBV7-9 and TRBJ2-5, reads DTGVSQNPRHKITKRGQNVTFRCDPISEHNRLYWYRQTLGQGPEFLTYFQNEAQLEKSRLLSDRFSAERPKGSFSTLEIQRTEQGDSAMYLCASSLGPQETQYFGPGTRLLVL.

V is TRBV7-8 and J is TRBJ2-1; TRBD2 agrees at 7 bases. CDR3 size: 21 residues. CDR1 SGHVS and CDR2 FQNEAQ come from the germline V gene. V gave up 2 bases and J gave up 0 bases; unmatched junction bases: 19. The CDR3 loop is CASSLNFRLAGPTSSYNEQFF. The CDR3 coding sequence is TGTGCCAGCAGCTTAAATTTCAGACTAGCAGGGCCCACAAGCTCCTACAATGAGCAGTTCTTC.